One sample yielded the 10 T cell receptor beta chains listed below, sequenced in a study of cytotoxic CD8 clonotypes in ibrutinib-treated CLL. Clones were sequenced by immunoSEQ multiplex PCR, and TCRdb holds only the in-frame ones, with some missing. The repertoire holds 90,000 to 150,000 clones, 55% to 75% seen once, with about 40% in the top ten. The sequences come from PBMCs, collected after 24 months of ibrutinib treatment. The receptor source for this set is a human donor with chronic lymphocytic leukemia.

The table lists this clone with a few counts. The CDR3, as DNA: TGTGCCAGCAGTGGTTTAATCGGCTATGGCTACACCTTC. This encodes CASSGLIGYGYTF. The rearrangement uses TRBV2 and TRBJ1-2, with unresolved D. The CDR3 has 13 amino acids. The V and J ends lost 4 bases and 4 bases respectively, with 10 bases between them. Germline CDR1 and CDR2: SNHLY and FYNNEI.

The chain has TRBV18 and TRBJ2-7; D is ambiguous. The CDR3 covers 11 residues. CDR1 and CDR2 from the germline V gene are KGHSH and LQKENI. Trimming took off 2 bases at V and 5 bases at J, with 4 bases between the two ends. DNA for the CDR3: TGTGCCAGCTCACCAGGGGACGAGCAGTACTTC. Protein: CASSPGDEQYF.

The J gene is TRBJ2-3, the V gene TRBV15; 8 bases line up with TRBD2. V gave up 0 bases and J gave up 6 bases; unmatched junction bases: 11. The CDR3 consists of 17 residues. Germline CDR1 is LNHNV and CDR2 is YYDKDF (reference sequence). The CDR3 DNA sequence: TGTGCCACCAGCAGAGAGGCCGGGACTAGGAAGGGGGATACGCAGTATTTT. This gives the protein CATSREAGTRKGDTQYF.

The chain employs TRBV2 and TRBJ2-7, with 9 positions matching TRBD1. Germline CDR1 and CDR2: SNHLY and FYNNEI. The ends lost 6 bases at V and 4 bases at J; junction bases unmatched: 4. The CDR3 is 13 amino acids. The CDR3 DNA is TGTGCCAGCAGCTCGACAGGGGGGTACGAGCAGTACTTC. Translation gives CASSSTGGYEQYF.

The V gene is TRBV19, the J gene TRBJ2-1; D may be TRBD1 or TRBD2 (5 bases each). The CDR3 sequence is 12 residues long. Germline loops: CDR1 LNHDA, CDR2 SQIVND (reference sequence). V was clipped by 9 bases and J by 8 bases, with 14 bases between them. The CDR3 nucleotides read TGTGCCAGCGGGGCTCAGGTTTATGAGCAGTTCTTC. Translating it yields CASGAQVYEQFF.

In this sample, this clone turned up a few times. The gene calls are TRBV6-6 and TRBJ1-1, with D hard to call. Germline values: CDR1 MNHNY, CDR2 SVGAGI (reference sequence). V lost 5 bases to trimming and J lost 3 bases, with 13 bases between them. This CDR3 has 14 amino acids. CDR3 coding DNA: TGTGCCAGCAGTCCTATCGGGATTGACACTGAAGCTTTCTTT. It is translated as CASSPIGIDTEAFF.

The J gene is TRBJ2-6, the V gene TRBV2; D not resolved. Germline V gene data show CDR1 as SNHLY and CDR2 as FYNNEI. The ends were cut back, 11 bases at V and 3 bases at J, with 14 bases in the middle. The CDR3 extends over 14 amino acids. In DNA form, the CDR3 reads TGTGCCGTAGGGCGCCTGGGTGGGGCCAACGTCCTGACTTTC. This encodes CAVGRLGGANVLTF.

V usage is TRBV6-5 and J usage is TRBJ2-2; 7 positions match TRBD2. CDR3 length: 14 residues. CDR1 MNHEY and CDR2 SVGAGI come from the germline V gene. The ends lost 10 bases at V and 1 base at J; junction bases unmatched: 6. As DNA, the CDR3 is TGTGCCACCCGGGGAGGGCAGAACACCGGGGAGCTGTTTTTT. Encoded protein: CATRGGQNTGELFF.

This sequence joins TRBV4-1 and TRBJ1-4; D call uncertain. V lost 0 bases, J lost 0 bases, and 17 bases lay in between. Germline CDR1 and CDR2: MGHRA and YSYEKL. This CDR3 spans 19 amino acids. The chain's CDR3 is CASSQDGSRTLATNEKLFF. Written as DNA, the CDR3 is TGCGCCAGCAGCCAAGATGGTTCACGGACCCTTGCAACTAATGAAAAACTGTTTTTT.

This clone has more than one count but fewer than ten. This chain links TRBV2 with TRBJ2-7; D ambiguous. This CDR3 comprises 11 residues. Trimming shortened V by 4 bases and J by 6 bases, and 7 bases separated the two germline ends. Germline V gene sequence: CDR1 SNHLY, CDR2 FYNNEI. This CDR3 is CASSGQSEQYF. As DNA, the CDR3 is TGTGCCAGCAGTGGGCAGAGCGAGCAGTACTTC.